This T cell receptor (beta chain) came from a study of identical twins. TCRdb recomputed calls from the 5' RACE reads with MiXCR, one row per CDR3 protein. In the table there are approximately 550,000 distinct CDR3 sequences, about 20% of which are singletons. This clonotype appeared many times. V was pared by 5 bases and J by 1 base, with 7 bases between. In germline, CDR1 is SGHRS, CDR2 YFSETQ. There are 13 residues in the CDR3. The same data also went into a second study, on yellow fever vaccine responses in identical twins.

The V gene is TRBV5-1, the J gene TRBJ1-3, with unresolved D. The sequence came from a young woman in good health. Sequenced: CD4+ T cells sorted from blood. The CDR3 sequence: CASRAGSGNTIYF. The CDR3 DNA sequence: TGCGCCAGCAGGGCCGGGTCTGGAAACACCATATATTTT. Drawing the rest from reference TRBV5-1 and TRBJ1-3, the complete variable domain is KAGVTQTPRYLIKTRGQQVTLSCSPISGHRSVSWYQQTPGQGLQFLFEYFSETQRNKGNFPGRFSGRQFSNSRSEMNVSTLELGDSALYLCASRAGSGNTIYFGEGSWLTVV.